These T cell receptor beta chains were read from a single sample in a study of cytomegalovirus exposure and HLA in healthy donors. Sequencing used immunoSEQ multiplex PCR; TCRdb keeps in-frame clones, though not all of them. Here the sample spans 110,000 to 150,000 clones, 75% being singletons. Sequenced material: PBMCs. Source of these receptors: a young man in good health and CMV-seronegative. Each CDR3 is given with its conserved first and last residue. The D gene is left open where the match is weak. Size tells how often a clone was seen (once, few, many) or the class of an expanded clone, and some rows leave it out.

j_call v_call clone_size d_call cdr3_nt cdr3_aa
TRBJ2-1 TRBV7-7 many NA TGTGCTAGCAGCCCCGGGACAACCAATGAGCAGTTCTTC CASSPGTTNEQFF
TRBJ1-2 TRBV2 NA NA TGTGCCAGCAGTGATGGGGTAGGAGGGGGCTACACCTTC CASSDGVGGGYTF
TRBJ1-2 TRBV6-6 NA TRBD1 TGTGCCAGCAGCTATCGACAGGGAACGGCTGACTATGGCTACACCTTC CASSYRQGTADYGYTF
TRBJ2-1 TRBV18 NA NA TGTGCCAGCTCATCCGTCGGGGAGCAGTTCTTC CASSSVGEQFF
TRBJ1-6 TRBV27 NA TRBD1 TGTGCCAGCAGTCGGTCGTGGGACAGGGATTCACCCCTCCACTTT CASSRSWDRDSPLHF
TRBJ1-1 TRBV7-8 NA NA TGTGCCAGCACCCCGTTAGGGGAGAACACTGAAGCTTTCTTT CASTPLGENTEAFF
TRBJ2-5 TRBV5-8 NA NA TGTGCCAGCAGCTCAGGGACTGACGGTCAAGAGACCCAGTACTTC CASSSGTDGQETQYF
TRBJ1-5 TRBV6-1 NA NA TGTGCCAGCAGTAGCGCGGGGAACGACAATCAGCCCCAGCATTTT CASSSAGNDNQPQHF
TRBJ2-3 TRBV5-4 once TRBD2 TGTGCCAGCAGCCCCCCTGGGAGGGGCCGCGGGGATACGCAGTATTTT CASSPPGRGRGDTQYF
TRBJ1-4 TRBV9 NA TRBD1 TGTGCCAGCAGCGTGGGACAGGGCCTAAATGAAAAACTGTTTTTT CASSVGQGLNEKLFF
TRBJ2-5 TRBV28 NA TRBD1 TGTGCCAGCAGTTTATCGGTCGACAGGGGGGGTGAGACCCAGTACTTC CASSLSVDRGGETQYF
TRBJ1-5 TRBV7-8 few TRBD1 TGTGCCAGCGGGCTACAGGGGTACCCGAATCAGCCCCAGCATTTT CASGLQGYPNQPQHF
TRBJ2-2 TRBV27 NA TRBD2 TGTGCCAGCAGTTTATTAGCGGGGGGGGCCGGGGAGCTGTTTTTT CASSLLAGGAGELFF
TRBJ1-5 TRBV4-1 NA TRBD1 TGCGCCAGCAGCCCCCGGGGGACAGGGAAAAATCAGACCCAGCATTTT CASSPRGTGKNQTQHF
TRBJ2-3 TRBV30 NA TRBD1 TGTGCCTGGAGTCTTGGGACAGGGGGCGTCGCAGATACGCAGTATTTT CAWSLGTGGVADTQYF
TRBJ2-2 TRBV11-2 NA NA TGTGCCAGCAGCTTAAAGGGGCTAGGGAACACCGGGGAGCTGTTTTTT CASSLKGLGNTGELFF
TRBJ1-6 TRBV5-6 NA TRBD1 TGTGCCAGCAGCGTCGCCGGGACAGTGGGGCCATATAATTCACCCCTCCACTTT CASSVAGTVGPYNSPLHF
TRBJ1-5 TRBV28 NA NA TGTGCCAGCAGTTTGGGGCCAGGGGCCGCCAATCAGCCCCAGCATTTT CASSLGPGAANQPQHF
TRBJ2-5 TRBV11-2 NA NA TGTGCCAGCAGCGCTAGTCCGTCGGCGGGAAGACAAGAGACCCAGTACTTC CASSASPSAGRQETQYF
TRBJ2-7 TRBV27 once NA TGTGCCAGCAGTTTAAAACCCGAGGGTTACGAGCAGTACTTC CASSLKPEGYEQYF